The 16 T cell receptor beta chains below come from one sample, sequenced in a study of cytomegalovirus exposure and HLA in healthy donors. The PCR made use of 60 Vbeta and 13 Jbeta primers. Generated by immunoSEQ multiplex PCR, the TCRdb table keeps only in-frame clones and is missing some. This table has 150,000 to 200,000 clones, 65% to 80% appearing once. Sequencing used PBMCs. Source of these receptors: a male donor in good health and CMV-seronegative.

This clone was seen a single time. The genes are TRBV2 and TRBJ1-6, with TRBD1 matching over 9 bases. The CDR3 spans 13 residues. After removal of 8 bases from V and 12 bases from J, the junction contained 8 bases not matched to a gene. In germline, CDR1 is SNHLY, CDR2 FYNNEI. Here the CDR3 reads CASAGTGSLPLHF. The CDR3 DNA reads TGTGCCAGCGCCGGGACAGGGTCCTTACCCCTCCACTTT.

The count of this clone is one. The CDR3 DNA reads as TGTGCCAGTAGCGGGGACAGGGCGACCAAAAACATTCAGTACTTC. Residues: CASSGDRATKNIQYF. The J gene is TRBJ2-4, the V gene TRBV19; 9 bases line up with TRBD1. V was clipped by 6 bases and J by 2 bases; unmatched bases: 5. The CDR3 covers 15 residues. The V gene's germline CDR1 is LNHDA and CDR2 SQIVND (reference sequence). Using reference TRBV19 and TRBJ2-4 for the parts outside the CDR3, the full variable domain is DGGITQSPKYLFRKEGQNVTLSCEQNLNHDAMYWYRQDPGQGLRLIYYSQIVNDFQKGDIAEGYSVSREKKESFPLTVTSAQKNPTAFYLCASSGDRATKNIQYFGAGTRLSVL.

CDR3 amino acids: CASSPPGSGNSYEQYF. The CDR3 DNA reads TGTGCCAGCAGCCCCCCTGGTAGCGGGAACTCCTACGAGCAGTACTTC. The V call is TRBV11-2, the J call TRBJ2-7; 8 bases fit TRBD2. The trim removed 5 bases at V and 0 bases at J, leaving 9 bases unmatched. CDR1 and CDR2 (germline): SGHAT, FQNNGV. This CDR3 region has 16 residues.

The gene calls are TRBV5-1 and TRBJ1-4; 9 bases fit TRBD1. The germline CDR1 and CDR2 sequences are SGHRS and YFSETQ. V gave up 3 bases and J gave up 8 bases; unmatched junction bases: 5. CDR3 length: 14 amino acids. Here the CDR3 DNA reads TGCGCCAGCAGCTGGGGGACAGGGCACGAAAAACTGTTTTTT. Encoded protein: CASSWGTGHEKLFF.

The rearrangement links TRBV27 to TRBJ1-2, with no clear D. V lost 5 bases, J lost 3 bases, and 10 bases lay in between. CDR3 length equals 13 residues. Germline V gives CDR1 MNHEY, CDR2 SMNVEV (reference sequence). CDR3 residues: CASSPGAHYGYTF. For the CDR3, the DNA is TGTGCCAGCAGTCCCGGAGCGCACTATGGCTACACCTTC.

The chain links TRBV4-1 to TRBJ2-1; 14 nucleotides agree with TRBD2. The CDR3 consists of 14 residues. The germline gives CDR1 MGHRA, CDR2 YSYEKL. V was pared by 6 bases and J by 9 bases, with 4 bases of the junction left unmatched. This chain's CDR3 is CASRPGLAGVEQFF. CDR3 coding DNA: TGCGCCAGCAGGCCGGGACTAGCGGGAGTTGAGCAGTTCTTC.

This rearrangement joins TRBV29-1 to TRBJ1-5; 7 nucleotides match TRBD1. Looked up from germline, CDR1 is SQVTM and CDR2 is ANQGSEA. With V trimmed by 4 bases and J by 4 bases, 4 bases remained unmatched. The CDR3 spans 13 residues. The CDR3 DNA follows: TGCAGCGTTGGACCAGGGGGAAATCAGCCCCAGCATTTT. Amino acids: CSVGPGGNQPQHF. Supplemented by reference TRBV29-1 and TRBJ1-5, the full variable domain reads SAVISQKPSRDICQRGTSLTIQCQVDSQVTMMFWYRQQPGQSLTLIATANQGSEATYESGFVIDKFPISRPNLTFSTLTVSNMSPEDSSIYLCSVGPGGNQPQHFGDGTRLSIL.

This clone showed up just once. The rearrangement links TRBV2 to TRBJ2-7, with 10 bases matching TRBD1. Trimming cost V 6 bases and J 4 bases; bases outside gene matches: 6. CDR3 length: 14 amino acids. Germline V gives CDR1 SNHLY, CDR2 FYNNEI. The chain's CDR3 is CASRGGTGAYEQYF. The DNA for the CDR3 is TGTGCCAGCAGGGGCGGGACAGGGGCTTACGAGCAGTACTTC.

There are a few counts of this clone. This rearrangement joins TRBV2 to TRBJ2-1, with TRBD2 identical over 12 bases. CDR1 and CDR2 (germline): SNHLY, FYNNEI. With V trimmed by 0 bases and J by 7 bases, 1 base remained unmatched. The CDR3 covers 15 residues. The CDR3 DNA follows: TGTGCCAGCAGTGAAGCCGGGACTAGCGGGAATGAGCAGTTCTTC. This gives the protein CASSEAGTSGNEQFF.

This chain connects TRBV5-1 to TRBJ2-2, with D uncertain. Germline CDR1 reads SGHRS; CDR2 reads YFSETQ. This CDR3 is 13 amino acids long. Trimming took 5 bases from V and 8 from J, leaving 13 bases between them. CDR3 sequence reads: CASRVSQTGELFF. DNA for the CDR3: TGCGCCAGCAGGGTTAGTCAGACAGGGGAGCTGTTTTTT.

The J gene is TRBJ2-7, the V gene TRBV15; weak D call: TRBD2 (6 bases). Germline CDR1 and CDR2: LNHNV and YYDKDF (reference sequence). This CDR3 comprises 15 residues. Trimming pared 0 bases from V and 4 bases from J, leaving 13 bases between. CDR3 protein: CATSRDLGGAYEQYF. CDR3 nucleotides: TGTGCCACCAGCAGAGATTTGGGGGGTGCGTACGAGCAGTACTTC.

The table lists this clone with a few counts. V is TRBV28 and J is TRBJ2-2; D may be TRBD2 (7 bases). The CDR3 is 15 residues long. Germline V gives CDR1 MDHEN, CDR2 SYDVKM. V shed 5 bases and J shed 3 bases, with 13 bases lying between them. For the CDR3, the DNA is TGTGCCAGCAGTCCCTTGGGGGGGCACACCGGGGAGCTGTTTTTT. As protein: CASSPLGGHTGELFF.

V usage is TRBV5-5 and J usage is TRBJ2-1; the match to TRBD2 covers 7 bases. The CDR3 loop spans 16 amino acids. V dropped 3 bases and J dropped 1; count of bases not matched to a gene: 7. The germline CDR1 and CDR2 sequences are SGHKS and YYEKEE (reference sequence). CDR3 sequence reads: CASSWVAGESYNEQFF. CDR3 coding DNA: TGTGCCAGCAGCTGGGTTGCGGGGGAATCCTACAATGAGCAGTTCTTC.

This clone came up once. It is likely a read error, because the conserved phenylalanine at the end of the CDR3 is missing. V is TRBV7-8 and J is TRBJ1-6; the match to TRBD1 covers 8 bases. Germline V gene lookup returns CDR1 SGHVS and CDR2 FQNEAQ. The CDR3 is 15 amino acids. V lost 4 bases to trimming and J lost 8 bases; unmatched junction nucleotides: 7. DNA of the CDR3: TGTGCCAGCAGCTCACGGACAGGGACGGATTCACCCCTCCACCTT. Translating it yields CASSSRTGTDSPLHL.

This clone has only a few counts. This sequence joins TRBV6-5 and TRBJ2-2; 8 bases are a match to TRBD2. Trimming took 5 bases from V and 6 from J; bases not matched to a gene: 2. The germline CDR1 and CDR2 sequences are MNHEY and SVGAGI. The CDR3 is 13 amino acids. CDR3 DNA: TGTGCCAGCAGTGAAGCGGGAGCCGGGGAGCTGTTTTTT. Translation: CASSEAGAGELFF.

This rearrangement joins TRBV18 to TRBJ1-4; a weak D match, TRBD1 (6 bases). Germline CDR1 reads KGHSH; CDR2 reads LQKENI. CDR3 length: 13 amino acids. With 3 bases removed from V and 7 bases from J, the gap between germline ends came to 9 bases. CDR3 DNA sequence: TGTGCCAGCTCACCCGGGGGGCGTGAAAAACTGTTTTTT. Its protein product is CASSPGGREKLFF.